This TCR beta chain originates from a study of blood T cell repertoires in COVID-19. Across the study: The cDNA or gDNA used as material had been derived from T cells, B-cell-depleted T cells, or PBMCs.

Sequencing was performed with immunoSEQ multiplex PCR; in TCRdb, only in-frame clones are kept and a portion is missing. Among around 200,000 clones listed, 70% to 85% were seen once. The CDR3 is made up of 15 amino acids. Losses at the gene ends were 4 bases for V and 6 bases for J; bases not matched to a gene: 11. Germline CDR1 reads SGDLS; CDR2 reads YYNGEE. Input material: peripheral blood. This TCR was recovered from an elderly woman with acute or convalescent COVID-19. The chain has TRBV9 and TRBJ1-1, with 8 bases lining up with TRBD1. As DNA, the CDR3 is TGTGCCAGCAGCCCCCCTGGCGGACAGGGCGCTGAAGCTTTCTTT. Its translation is CASSPPGGQGAEAFF.